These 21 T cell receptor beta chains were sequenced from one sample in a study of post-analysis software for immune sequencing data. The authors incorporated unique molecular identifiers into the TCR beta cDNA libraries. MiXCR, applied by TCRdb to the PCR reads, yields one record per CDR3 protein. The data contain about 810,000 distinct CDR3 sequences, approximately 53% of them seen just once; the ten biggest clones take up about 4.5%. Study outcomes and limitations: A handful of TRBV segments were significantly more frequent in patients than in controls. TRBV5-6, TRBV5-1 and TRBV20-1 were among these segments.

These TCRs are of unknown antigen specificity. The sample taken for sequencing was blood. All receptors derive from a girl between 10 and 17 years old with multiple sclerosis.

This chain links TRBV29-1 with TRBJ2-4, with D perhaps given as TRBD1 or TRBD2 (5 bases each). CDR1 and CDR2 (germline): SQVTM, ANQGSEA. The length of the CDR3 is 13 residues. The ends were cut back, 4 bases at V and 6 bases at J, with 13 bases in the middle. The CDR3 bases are TGCAGCGTTGGAAGGGCCGGGGCAAACATTCAGTACTTC. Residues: CSVGRAGANIQYF. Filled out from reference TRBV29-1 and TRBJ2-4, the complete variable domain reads SAVISQKPSRDICQRGTSLTIQCQVDSQVTMMFWYRQQPGQSLTLIATANQGSEATYESGFVIDKFPISRPNLTFSTLTVSNMSPEDSSIYLCSVGRAGANIQYFGAGTRLSVL.

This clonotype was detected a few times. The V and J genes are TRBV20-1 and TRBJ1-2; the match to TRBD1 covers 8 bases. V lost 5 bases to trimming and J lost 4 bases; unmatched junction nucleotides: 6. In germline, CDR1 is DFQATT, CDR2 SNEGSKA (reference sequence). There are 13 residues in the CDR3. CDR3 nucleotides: TGCAGTGCTTCAGACAGGGGCGGCTATGGCTACACCTTC. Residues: CSASDRGGYGYTF.

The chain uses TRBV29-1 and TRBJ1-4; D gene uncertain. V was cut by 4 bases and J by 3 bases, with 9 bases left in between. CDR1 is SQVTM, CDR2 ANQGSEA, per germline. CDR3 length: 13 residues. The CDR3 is CSVGSEANEKLFF. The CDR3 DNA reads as TGCAGCGTTGGCTCGGAGGCTAATGAAAAACTGTTTTTT.

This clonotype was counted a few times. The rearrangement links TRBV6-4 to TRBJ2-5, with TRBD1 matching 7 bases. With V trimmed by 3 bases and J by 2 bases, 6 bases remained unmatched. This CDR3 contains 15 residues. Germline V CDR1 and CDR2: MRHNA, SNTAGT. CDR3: CASSEESGQQETQYF. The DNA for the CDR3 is TGTGCCAGCAGTGAAGAGTCGGGACAGCAAGAGACCCAGTACTTC.

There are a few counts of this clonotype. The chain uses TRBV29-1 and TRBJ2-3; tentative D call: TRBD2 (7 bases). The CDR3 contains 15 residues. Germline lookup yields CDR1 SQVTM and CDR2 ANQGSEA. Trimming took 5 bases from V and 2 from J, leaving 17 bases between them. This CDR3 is CSVPQGGGLTDTQYF. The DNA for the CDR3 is TGCAGCGTTCCCCAAGGGGGGGGGCTCACAGATACGCAGTATTTT.

CDR3 protein: CSASGGSSYNSPLHF. CDR3 DNA sequence: TGCAGTGCTTCAGGGGGCAGCTCCTATAATTCACCCCTCCACTTT. The chain combines TRBV20-1 with TRBJ1-6; 8 positions agree with TRBD1. Germline V gene sequence: CDR1 DFQATT, CDR2 SNEGSKA (reference sequence). The junction had 3 bases not matched to a gene; V was cut back by 5 bases and J by 0 bases. This CDR3 comprises 15 residues.

The CDR3 reads CASSLGASGSASTDTQYF. CDR3 in DNA: TGTGCCAGCAGCCTAGGGGCTAGCGGGAGTGCTAGCACAGATACGCAGTATTTT. This chain connects TRBV11-2 to TRBJ2-3; 10 positions match TRBD2. The CDR3 runs 18 residues. Unmatched junction bases numbered 11, after V lost 5 bases and J lost 0 bases. In germline, CDR1 is SGHAT, CDR2 FQNNGV.

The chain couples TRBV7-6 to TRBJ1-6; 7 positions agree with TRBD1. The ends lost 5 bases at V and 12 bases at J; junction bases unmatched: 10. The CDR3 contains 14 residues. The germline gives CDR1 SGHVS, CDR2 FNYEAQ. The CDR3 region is CASSQGGIPLPLHF. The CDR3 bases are TGTGCCAGCAGCCAGGGGGGTATACCATTACCCCTCCACTTT. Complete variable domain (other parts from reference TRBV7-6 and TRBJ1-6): GAGVSQSPRYKVTKRGQDVALRCDPISGHVSLYWYRQALGQGPEFLTYFNYEAQQDKSGLPNDRFSAERPEGSISTLTIQRTEQRDSAMYRCASSQGGIPLPLHFGNGTRLTVT.

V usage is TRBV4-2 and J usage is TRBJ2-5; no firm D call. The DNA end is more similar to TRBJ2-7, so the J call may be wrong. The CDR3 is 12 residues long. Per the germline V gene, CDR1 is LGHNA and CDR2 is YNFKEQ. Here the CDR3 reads CASSQAQDEQYF. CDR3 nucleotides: TGTGCCAGCAGCCAAGCCCAGGACGAGCAGTACTTC.

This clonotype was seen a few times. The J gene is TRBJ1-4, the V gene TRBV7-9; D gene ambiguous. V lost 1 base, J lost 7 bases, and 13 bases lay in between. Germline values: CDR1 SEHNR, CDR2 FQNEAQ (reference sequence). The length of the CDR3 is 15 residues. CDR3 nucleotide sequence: TGTGCCAGCAGCTTAGTTGGCAGGAGAATTGAAAAACTGTTTTTT. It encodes CASSLVGRRIEKLFF.

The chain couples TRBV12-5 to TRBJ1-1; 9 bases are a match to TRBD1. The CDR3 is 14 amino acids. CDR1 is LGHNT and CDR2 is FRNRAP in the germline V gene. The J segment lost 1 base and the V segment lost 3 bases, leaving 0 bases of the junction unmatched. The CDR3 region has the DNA TGTGCTAGTGGTTTACAGGGGGCGAACACTGAAGCTTTCTTT. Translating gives CASGLQGANTEAFF.

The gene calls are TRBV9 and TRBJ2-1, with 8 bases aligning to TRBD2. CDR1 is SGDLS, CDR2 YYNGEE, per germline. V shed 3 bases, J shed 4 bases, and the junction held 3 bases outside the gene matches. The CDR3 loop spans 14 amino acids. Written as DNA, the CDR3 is TGTGCCAGCAGCGGAGTAGCGGGATACAATGAGCAGTTCTTC. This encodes CASSGVAGYNEQFF.

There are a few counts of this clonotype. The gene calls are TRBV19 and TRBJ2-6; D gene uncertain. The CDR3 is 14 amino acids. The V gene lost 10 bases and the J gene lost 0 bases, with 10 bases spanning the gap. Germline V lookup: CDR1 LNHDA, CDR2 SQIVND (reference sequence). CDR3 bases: TGTGCCACCGCCGCCCCCTCTGGGGCCAACGTCCTGACTTTC. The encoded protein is CATAAPSGANVLTF.

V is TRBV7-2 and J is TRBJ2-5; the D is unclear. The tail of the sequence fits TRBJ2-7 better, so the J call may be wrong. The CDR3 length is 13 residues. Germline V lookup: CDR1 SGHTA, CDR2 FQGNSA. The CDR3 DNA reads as TGTGCCAGCAGCTTACCGCGGTCGGGCGAGCAGTACTTC. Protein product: CASSLPRSGEQYF.

The CDR3 sequence: CSVEDRALATDTQYF. CDR3 nucleotide sequence: TGCAGCGTTGAAGATCGTGCGCTCGCTACAGATACGCAGTATTTT. The chain employs TRBV29-1 and TRBJ2-3; no firm D call. Germline values: CDR1 SQVTM, CDR2 ANQGSEA. The CDR3 runs 15 residues. With 0 bases removed from V and 3 bases from J, the gap between germline ends came to 13 bases.

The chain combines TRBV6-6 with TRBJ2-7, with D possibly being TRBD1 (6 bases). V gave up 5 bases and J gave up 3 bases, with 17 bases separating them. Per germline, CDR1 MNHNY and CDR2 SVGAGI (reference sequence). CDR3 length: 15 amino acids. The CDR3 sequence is CASSTGQPPNYEQYF. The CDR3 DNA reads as TGTGCCAGCAGTACCGGACAGCCCCCTAACTACGAGCAGTACTTC.

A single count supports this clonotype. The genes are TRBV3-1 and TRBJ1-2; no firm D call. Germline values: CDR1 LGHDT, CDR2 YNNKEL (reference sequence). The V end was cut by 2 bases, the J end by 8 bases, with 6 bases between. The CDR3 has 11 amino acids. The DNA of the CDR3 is TGTGCCAGCAGCCAATTGGAGGGCTACACCTTC. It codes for CASSQLEGYTF.

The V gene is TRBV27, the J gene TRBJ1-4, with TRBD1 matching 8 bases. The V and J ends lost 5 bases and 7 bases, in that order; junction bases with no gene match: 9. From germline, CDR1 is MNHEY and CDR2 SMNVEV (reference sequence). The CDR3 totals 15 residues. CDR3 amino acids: CASSPSQGAGEKLFF. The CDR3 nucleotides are TGTGCCAGCAGTCCATCCCAGGGGGCGGGTGAAAAACTGTTTTTT.

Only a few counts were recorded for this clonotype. The CDR3 bases are TGTGCCTATCACGGGGAAAGCTCCTACGAGCAGTACTTC. Translated, it gives CAYHGESSYEQYF. The chain links TRBV10-3 to TRBJ2-7; the D gene is possibly TRBD2 (5 bases). Germline V gene sequence: CDR1 ENHRY, CDR2 SYGVKD. The CDR3 is made up of 13 amino acids. V lost 11 bases and J lost 0, with 14 bases in between.

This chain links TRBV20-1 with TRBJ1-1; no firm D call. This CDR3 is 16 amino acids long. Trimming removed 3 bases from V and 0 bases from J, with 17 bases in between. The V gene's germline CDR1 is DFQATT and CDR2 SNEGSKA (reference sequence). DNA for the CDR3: TGCAGTGCTAGTCGAACAGCGCCGGGAATGAACACTGAAGCTTTCTTT. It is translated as CSASRTAPGMNTEAFF.

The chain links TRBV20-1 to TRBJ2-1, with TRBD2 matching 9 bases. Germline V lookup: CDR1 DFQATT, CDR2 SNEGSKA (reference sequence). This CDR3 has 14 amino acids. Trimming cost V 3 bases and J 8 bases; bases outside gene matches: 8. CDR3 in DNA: TGCAGTGCTAGTCGGCTAGCGGGGTACGATGAGCAGTTCTTC. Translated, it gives CSASRLAGYDEQFF.